The present TCR beta chain was sequenced within a study of cytomegalovirus exposure and HLA in healthy donors. Whole-study findings and limits: A few chains linked to CMV were shown in vitro to be specific for CMV antigens. The study recorded 150 to 200 TCR beta chains that were cytomegalovirus-associated.

In germline, CDR1 is SNHLY, CDR2 FYNNEI. The CDR3 runs to 11 residues. V was cut by 4 bases and J by 9 bases, with 7 bases left in between. The study ran its PCR with 60 Vbeta and 13 Jbeta primers. Assay: immunoSEQ multiplex PCR; the TCRdb copy retains only in-frame clones and omits some. Seen here are about 150,000 clones, over 60% observed once, and the top ten hold about 13%. Concerning this clone itself: Its matching antigen is unknown.

J is TRBJ2-1 and V is TRBV2; D gene uncertain. This clonotype was sampled from a middle-aged man in good health and CMV-seropositive. Sequencing input: PBMCs. The DNA of the CDR3 is TGTGCCAGCAGTGGACTGTCTGAGCAGTTCTTC. Its protein is CASSGLSEQFF. Based on the CDR3 plus reference TRBV2 and TRBJ2-1, the full variable domain is EPEVTQTPSHQVTQMGQEVILRCVPISNHLYFYWYRQILGQKVEFLVSFYNNEISEKSEIFDDQFSVERPDGSNFTLKIRSTKLEDSAMYFCASSGLSEQFFGPGTRLTVL.